The T cell receptor (beta chain) described here comes from a study of sequential checkpoint blockade in melanoma. Turning to the study itself: Arm A got nivolumab then ipilimumab; arm B the reverse, 1:1. Maintenance nivolumab came after either treatment sequence.

Germline V CDR1 and CDR2: SGHNT, YENEEA. The CDR3 runs to 14 residues. Trimming left V 5 bases short and J 3 bases short, with 12 bases between. Assay used: immunoSEQ multiplex PCR; TCRdb lists only in-frame clones, some missing. The table includes over 20,000 clones, around 80% detected once. Treatment given: randomized to nivolumab then ipilimumab (arm A) or the reverse (arm B). From thawed PBMCs, live CD3+CD8+ cells negative for CD19 and CD56 were sorted. The genes are TRBV11-3 and TRBJ2-3; D is unclear. Sequencing used CD8+ T cells sorted from blood (inferred from file names), obtained from a patient given nivolumab and ipilimumab in sequence. The receptor comes from a human donor with melanoma. The CDR3 DNA is TGTGCCAGCAGCCCCGGTTCCGAGACAGATACGCAGTATTTT. Residues: CASSPGSETDTQYF. Variable domain in full (rest from reference TRBV11-3 and TRBJ2-3): EAGVVQSPRYKIIEKKQPVAFWCNPISGHNTLYWYLQNLGQGPELLIRYENEEAVDDSQLPKDRFSAERLKGVDSTLKIQPAELGDSAVYLCASSPGSETDTQYFGPGTRLTVL.